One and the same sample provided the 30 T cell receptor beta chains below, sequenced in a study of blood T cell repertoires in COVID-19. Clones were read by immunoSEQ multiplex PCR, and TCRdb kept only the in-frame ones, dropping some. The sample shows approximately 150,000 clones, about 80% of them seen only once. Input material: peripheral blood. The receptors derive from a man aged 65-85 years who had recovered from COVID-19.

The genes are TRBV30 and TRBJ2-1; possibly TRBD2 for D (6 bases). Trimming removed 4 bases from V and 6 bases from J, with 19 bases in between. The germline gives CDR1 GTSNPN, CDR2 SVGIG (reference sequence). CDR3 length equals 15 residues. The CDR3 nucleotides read TGTGCCTGGATCCGAGGTGGAGGGCCGGGCAATGAGCAGTTCTTC. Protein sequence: CAWIRGGGPGNEQFF.

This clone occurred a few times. In DNA form, the CDR3 reads TGTGCCAGCAGTAGGACAGGGGATAATGAAGCTTTCTTT. This codes for CASSRTGDNEAFF. This sequence joins TRBV11-3 and TRBJ1-1; 9 bases are shared with TRBD1. Losses at the gene ends were 6 bases for V and 7 bases for J; bases not matched to a gene: 6. Germline V gene data show CDR1 as SGHNT and CDR2 as YENEEA. The CDR3 covers 13 residues.

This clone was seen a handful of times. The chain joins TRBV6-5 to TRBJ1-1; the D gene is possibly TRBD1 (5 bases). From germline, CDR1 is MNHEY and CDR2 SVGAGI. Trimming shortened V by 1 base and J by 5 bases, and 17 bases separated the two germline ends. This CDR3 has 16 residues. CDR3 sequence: CASSYFSDILATEAFF. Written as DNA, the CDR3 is TGTGCCAGCAGTTACTTTTCGGACATCCTAGCGACTGAAGCTTTCTTT.

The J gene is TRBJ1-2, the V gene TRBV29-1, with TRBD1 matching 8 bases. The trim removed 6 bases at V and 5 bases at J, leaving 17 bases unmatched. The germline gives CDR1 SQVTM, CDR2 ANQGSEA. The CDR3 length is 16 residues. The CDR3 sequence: CSVGGQVTRASYGYTF. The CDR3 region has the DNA TGCAGCGTAGGGGGACAGGTAACCAGAGCCTCATATGGCTACACCTTC.

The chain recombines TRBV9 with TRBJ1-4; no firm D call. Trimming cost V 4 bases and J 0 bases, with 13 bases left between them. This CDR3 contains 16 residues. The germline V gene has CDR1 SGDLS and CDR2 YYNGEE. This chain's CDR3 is CASSPRGSATNEKLFF. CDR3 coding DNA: TGTGCCAGCAGCCCACGAGGCAGTGCAACTAATGAAAAACTGTTTTTT.

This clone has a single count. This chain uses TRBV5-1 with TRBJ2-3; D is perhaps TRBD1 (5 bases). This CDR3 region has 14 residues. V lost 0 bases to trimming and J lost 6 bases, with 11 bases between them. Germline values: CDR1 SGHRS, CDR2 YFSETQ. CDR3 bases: TGCGCCAGCAGCTTGGCCCAGGGCGTGGATACGCAGTATTTT. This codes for CASSLAQGVDTQYF.

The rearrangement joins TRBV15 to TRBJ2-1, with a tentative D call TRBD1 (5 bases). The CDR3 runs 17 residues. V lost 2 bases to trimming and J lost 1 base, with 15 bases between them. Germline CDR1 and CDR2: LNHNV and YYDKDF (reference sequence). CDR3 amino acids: CATSRHNYRWSYNEQFF. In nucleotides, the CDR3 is TGTGCCACCAGCAGACATAACTACAGGTGGTCCTACAATGAGCAGTTCTTC.

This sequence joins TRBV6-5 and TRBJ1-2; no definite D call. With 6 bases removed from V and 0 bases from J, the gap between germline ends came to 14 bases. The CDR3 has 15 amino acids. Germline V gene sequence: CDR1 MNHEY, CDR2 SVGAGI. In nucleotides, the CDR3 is TGTGCCAGCAGGGTATCATTAGTAGCTAACTATGGCTACACCTTC. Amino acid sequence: CASRVSLVANYGYTF.

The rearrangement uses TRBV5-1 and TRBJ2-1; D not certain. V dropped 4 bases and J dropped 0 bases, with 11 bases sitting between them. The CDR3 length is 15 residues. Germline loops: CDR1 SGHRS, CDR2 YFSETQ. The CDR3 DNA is TGCGCCAGCAGCCCGGGTGGCGACTCCTACAATGAGCAGTTCTTC. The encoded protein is CASSPGGDSYNEQFF.

Written as DNA, the CDR3 is TGTGCCAGCAGTGGGGGGACTCAAGAGACCCAGTACTTC. Translating it yields CASSGGTQETQYF. The V gene is TRBV12-3 or TRBV12-4, the J gene TRBJ2-5; D perhaps matches TRBD2 (6 bases). The CDR3 has 13 residues. V lost 5 bases to trimming and J lost 2 bases, with 9 bases between them.

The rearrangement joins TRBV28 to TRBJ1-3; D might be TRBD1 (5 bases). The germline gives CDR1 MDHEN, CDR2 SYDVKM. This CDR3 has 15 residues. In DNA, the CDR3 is TGTGTCTCCTCGCCGGGCGGGGGGTCTGGAAACACCATATATTTT. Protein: CVSSPGGGSGNTIYF.

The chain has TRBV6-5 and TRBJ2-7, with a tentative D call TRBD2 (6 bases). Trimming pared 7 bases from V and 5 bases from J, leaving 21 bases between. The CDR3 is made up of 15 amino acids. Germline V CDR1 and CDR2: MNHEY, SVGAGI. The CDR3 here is CASTQRDWRGDEQYF. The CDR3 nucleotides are TGTGCCAGCACTCAAAGGGACTGGAGGGGAGACGAGCAGTACTTC.

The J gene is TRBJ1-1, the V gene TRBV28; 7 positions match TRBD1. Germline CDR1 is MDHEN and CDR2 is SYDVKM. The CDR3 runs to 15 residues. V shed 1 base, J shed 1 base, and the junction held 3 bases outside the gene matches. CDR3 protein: CASSLFRTGNTEAFF. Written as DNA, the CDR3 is TGTGCCAGCAGTTTATTCCGGACAGGGAACACTGAAGCTTTCTTT.

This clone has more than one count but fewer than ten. CDR3 sequence: CASSETDNSPLHF. CDR3 nucleotides: TGCGCCAGCAGCGAGACAGATAATTCACCCCTCCACTTT. V and J are TRBV5-1 and TRBJ1-6, with TRBD1 as a possible D gene (5 bases). The CDR3 is 13 amino acids. V lost 4 bases and J 5 bases, leaving 7 bases between the germline ends. In germline, CDR1 is SGHRS, CDR2 YFSETQ.

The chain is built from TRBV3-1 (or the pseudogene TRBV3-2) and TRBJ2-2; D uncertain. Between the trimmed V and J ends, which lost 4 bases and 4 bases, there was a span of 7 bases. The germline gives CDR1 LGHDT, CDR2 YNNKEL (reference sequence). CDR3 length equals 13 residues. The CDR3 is CASSLQITGELFF. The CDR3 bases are TGTGCCAGCAGCCTACAGATCACCGGGGAGCTGTTTTTT.

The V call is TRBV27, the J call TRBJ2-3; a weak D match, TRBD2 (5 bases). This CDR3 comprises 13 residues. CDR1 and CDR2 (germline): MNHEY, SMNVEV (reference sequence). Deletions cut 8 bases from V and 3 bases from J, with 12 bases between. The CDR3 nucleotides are TGTGCCAGCGCCCACCCGGGGACAGATACGCAGTATTTT. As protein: CASAHPGTDTQYF.

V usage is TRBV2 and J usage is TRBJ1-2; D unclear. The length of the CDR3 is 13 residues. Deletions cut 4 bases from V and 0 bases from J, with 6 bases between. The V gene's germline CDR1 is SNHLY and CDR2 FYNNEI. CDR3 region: CASSGSTNYGYTF. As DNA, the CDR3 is TGTGCCAGCAGTGGGAGTACTAACTATGGCTACACCTTC.

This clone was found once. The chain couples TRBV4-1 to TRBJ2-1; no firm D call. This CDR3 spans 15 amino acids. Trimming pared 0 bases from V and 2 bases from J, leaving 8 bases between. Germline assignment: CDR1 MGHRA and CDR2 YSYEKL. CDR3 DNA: TGCGCCAGCAGCCAAGATGTGGGCACCTACAATGAGCAGTTCTTC. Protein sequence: CASSQDVGTYNEQFF.

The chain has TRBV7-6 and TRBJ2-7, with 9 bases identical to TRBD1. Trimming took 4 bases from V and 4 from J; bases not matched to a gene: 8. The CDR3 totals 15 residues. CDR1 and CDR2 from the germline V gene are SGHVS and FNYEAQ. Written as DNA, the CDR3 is TGTGCCAGCAGCTCAGGCGGGACAGGGCTATACGAGCAGTACTTC. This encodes CASSSGGTGLYEQYF.

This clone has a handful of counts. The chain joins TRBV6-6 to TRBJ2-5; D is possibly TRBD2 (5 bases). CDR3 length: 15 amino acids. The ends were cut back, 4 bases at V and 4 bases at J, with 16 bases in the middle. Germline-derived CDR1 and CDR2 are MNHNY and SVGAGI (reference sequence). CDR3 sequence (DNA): TGTGCCAGCAGTTTCCCCTGGGCGGGTGGAGAGACCCAGTACTTC. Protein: CASSFPWAGGETQYF.

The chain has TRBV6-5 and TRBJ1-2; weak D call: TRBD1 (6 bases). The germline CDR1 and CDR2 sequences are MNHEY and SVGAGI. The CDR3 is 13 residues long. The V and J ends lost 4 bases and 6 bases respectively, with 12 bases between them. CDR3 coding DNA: TGTGCCAGCAGTTTGAGGGGGGGGAATGGCTACACCTTC. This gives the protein CASSLRGGNGYTF.

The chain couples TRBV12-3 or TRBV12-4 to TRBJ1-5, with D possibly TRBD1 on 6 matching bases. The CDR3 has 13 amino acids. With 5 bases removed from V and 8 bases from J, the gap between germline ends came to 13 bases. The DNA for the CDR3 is TGTGCCAGCAGTGTGACAGGCAGGGAGCCCCAGCATTTT. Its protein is CASSVTGREPQHF.

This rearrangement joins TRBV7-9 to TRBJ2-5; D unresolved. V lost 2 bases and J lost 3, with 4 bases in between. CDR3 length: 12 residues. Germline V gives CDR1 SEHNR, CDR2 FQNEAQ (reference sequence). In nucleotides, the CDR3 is TGTGCCAGCAGCTTACTTAAAGAGACCCAGTACTTC. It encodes CASSLLKETQYF.

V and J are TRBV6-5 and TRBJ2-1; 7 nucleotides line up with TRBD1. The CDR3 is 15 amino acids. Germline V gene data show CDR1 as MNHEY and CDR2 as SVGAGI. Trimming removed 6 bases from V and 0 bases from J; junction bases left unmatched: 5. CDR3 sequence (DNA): TGTGCCAGCAGCCGACAGGGTAACTCCTACAATGAGCAGTTCTTC. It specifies CASSRQGNSYNEQFF.

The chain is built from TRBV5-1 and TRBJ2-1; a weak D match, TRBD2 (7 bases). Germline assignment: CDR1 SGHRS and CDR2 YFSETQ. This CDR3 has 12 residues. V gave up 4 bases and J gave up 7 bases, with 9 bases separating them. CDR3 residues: CASSGGANEQFF. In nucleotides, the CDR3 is TGCGCCAGCAGCGGGGGGGCGAATGAGCAGTTCTTC.

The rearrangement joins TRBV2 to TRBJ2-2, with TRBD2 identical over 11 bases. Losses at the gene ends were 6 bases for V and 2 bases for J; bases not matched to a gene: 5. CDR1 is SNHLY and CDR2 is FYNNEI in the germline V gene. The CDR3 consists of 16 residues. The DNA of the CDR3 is TGTGCCAGCAGCTTACTAGCGGGAGTAAACACCGGGGAGCTGTTTTTT. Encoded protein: CASSLLAGVNTGELFF.

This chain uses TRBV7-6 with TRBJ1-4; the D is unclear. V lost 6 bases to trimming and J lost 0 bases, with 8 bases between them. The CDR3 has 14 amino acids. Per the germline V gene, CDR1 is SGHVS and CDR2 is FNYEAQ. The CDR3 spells CASSWTATNEKLFF. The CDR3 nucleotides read TGTGCCAGCAGTTGGACTGCAACTAATGAAAAACTGTTTTTT.

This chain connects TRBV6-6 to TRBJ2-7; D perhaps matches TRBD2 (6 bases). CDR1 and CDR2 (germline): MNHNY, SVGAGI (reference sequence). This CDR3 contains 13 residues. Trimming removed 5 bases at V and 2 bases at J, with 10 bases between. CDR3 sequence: CASSSREAYEQYF. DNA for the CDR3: TGTGCCAGCAGTAGCAGGGAGGCCTACGAGCAGTACTTC.

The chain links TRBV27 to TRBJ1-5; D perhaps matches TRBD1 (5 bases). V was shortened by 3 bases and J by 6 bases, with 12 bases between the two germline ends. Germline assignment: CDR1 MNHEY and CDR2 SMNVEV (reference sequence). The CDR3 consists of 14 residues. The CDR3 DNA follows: TGTGCCAGCAGTTTCGGGCAGGGCGGTCAGCCCCAGCATTTT. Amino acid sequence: CASSFGQGGQPQHF.

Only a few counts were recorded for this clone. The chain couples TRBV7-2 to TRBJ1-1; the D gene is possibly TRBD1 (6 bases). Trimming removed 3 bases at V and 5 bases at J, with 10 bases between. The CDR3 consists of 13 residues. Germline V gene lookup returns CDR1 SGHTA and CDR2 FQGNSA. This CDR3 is CASSLQGRTEAFF. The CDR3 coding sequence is TGTGCCAGCAGCTTGCAGGGGAGAACTGAAGCTTTCTTT. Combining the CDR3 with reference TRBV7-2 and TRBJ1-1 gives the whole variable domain GAGVSQSPSNKVTEKGKDVELRCDPISGHTALYWYRQSLGQGLEFLIYFQGNSAPDKSGLPSDRFSAERTGGSVSTLTIQRTQQEDSAVYLCASSLQGRTEAFFGQGTRLTVV.